These 29 T cell receptor beta chains were sequenced from one sample in a study of T cells after yellow fever vaccination. TCRdb recomputed calls from the 5' RACE reads with MiXCR, one row per CDR3 protein. The table includes 250,000 to 350,000 distinct CDR3 sequences, roughly 8.7% detected once. This specimen consisted of CD4+ T cells sorted from PBMCs, obtained 5 days after the yellow fever booster vaccination. The receptors here all came from a man in his late teens or twenties who received the YFV17D yellow fever vaccine.

This clonotype was counted between two and nine times. V gene TRBV30 combines with J gene TRBJ2-3; D is uncertain. The germline V gene encodes CDR1 GTSNPN and CDR2 SVGIG (reference sequence). This CDR3 is 12 amino acids long. Trimming took off 8 bases at V and 3 bases at J, with 12 bases between the two ends. The CDR3 loop reads CARGSATDTQYF. CDR3 sequence (DNA): TGTGCCCGCGGTTCCGCTACAGATACGCAGTATTTT.

This clonotype was detected a few times. This rearrangement joins TRBV5-1 to TRBJ1-1; 7 nucleotides align to TRBD1. The junction had 8 bases not matched to a gene; V was cut back by 3 bases and J by 3 bases. Germline V gene lookup returns CDR1 SGHRS and CDR2 YFSETQ. CDR3 length equals 15 residues. CDR3 nucleotide sequence: TGCGCCAGCAGCTGGACAGGTGCCCGGGACACTGAAGCTTTCTTT. Translated: CASSWTGARDTEAFF.

This clonotype was counted a few times. The chain has TRBV12-3 or TRBV12-4 and TRBJ1-5; D is unclear. There are 15 residues in the CDR3. V shed 0 bases and J shed 10 bases, with 16 bases lying between them. The CDR3 region is CASSLALGGIGPQHF. In nucleotides, the CDR3 is TGTGCCAGCAGTTTAGCGCTGGGAGGAATAGGACCCCAGCATTTT.

This clonotype was seen a few times. V usage is TRBV28 and J usage is TRBJ2-5, with 8 bases aligning to TRBD2. CDR1 MDHEN and CDR2 SYDVKM come from the germline V gene. This CDR3 is built from 15 residues. V gave up 4 bases and J gave up 5 bases; unmatched junction bases: 9. CDR3 protein: CASSSAGGRRETQYF. DNA for the CDR3: TGTGCCAGCAGTTCTGCGGGGGGCCGGCGGGAGACCCAGTACTTC.

The gene calls are TRBV27 and TRBJ2-1; the D gene is possibly TRBD2 (6 bases). The germline gives CDR1 MNHEY, CDR2 SMNVEV (reference sequence). Deletions cut 3 bases from V and 5 bases from J, with 14 bases between. This CDR3 contains 15 residues. This chain's CDR3 is CASSLLEGGDNEQFF. DNA for the CDR3: TGTGCCAGCAGTTTGTTGGAGGGCGGGGACAATGAGCAGTTCTTC.

V gene TRBV30 combines with J gene TRBJ2-7; tentative D call: TRBD1 (6 bases). The germline V and J ends were trimmed by 3 bases and 0 bases, with 12 bases remaining between them. Germline assignment: CDR1 GTSNPN and CDR2 SVGIG (reference sequence). The CDR3 runs 14 residues. CDR3 loop: CAWSRDTSSYEQYF. The DNA of the CDR3 is TGTGCCTGGAGCCGGGACACCAGCTCCTACGAGCAGTACTTC.

V is TRBV4-2 and J is TRBJ2-2, with TRBD1 matching over 7 bases. Germline CDR1 is LGHNA and CDR2 is YNFKEQ. The CDR3 is made up of 17 amino acids. The V and J ends lost 5 bases and 3 bases, in that order; junction bases with no gene match: 12. The CDR3: CASSIPPGTVDTGELFF. For the CDR3, the DNA is TGTGCCAGCAGCATCCCTCCAGGGACAGTCGACACCGGGGAGCTGTTTTTT.

This clonotype has more than one count but fewer than ten. The V call is TRBV7-2, the J call TRBJ1-1, with a possible D match to TRBD1 (5 bases). Trimming pared 2 bases from V and 3 bases from J, leaving 10 bases between. Germline CDR1 reads SGHTA; CDR2 reads FQGNSA. The CDR3 runs to 14 residues. CDR3 DNA sequence: TGTGCCAGCAGCTTAAGGACACGGGACACTGAAGCTTTCTTT. Its protein product is CASSLRTRDTEAFF.

In this sample, this clonotype turned up a few times. The chain joins TRBV14 to TRBJ2-7; no clear D. CDR1 is SGHDN and CDR2 is FVKESK in the germline V gene. Between the trimmed V and J ends, which lost 0 bases and 0 bases, there was a span of 12 bases. This CDR3 comprises 16 residues. As DNA, the CDR3 is TGTGCCAGCAGCCAAGACGGGCGGAAGAGCTCCTACGAGCAGTACTTC. Translation: CASSQDGRKSSYEQYF.

The J gene is TRBJ2-3, the V gene TRBV9; 10 positions agree with TRBD2. The germline gives CDR1 SGDLS, CDR2 YYNGEE. The CDR3 contains 18 residues. The junction had 10 bases not matched to a gene; V was cut back by 0 bases and J by 3 bases. CDR3 nucleotides: TGTGCCAGCAGCGTAGGAGAGCGGGGGGGACGCACGACAGATACGCAGTATTTT. It translates to CASSVGERGGRTTDTQYF.

This clonotype was seen a handful of times. The V call is TRBV7-3, the J call TRBJ1-6; perhaps TRBD1 as D (6 bases). The CDR3 is made up of 15 amino acids. V lost 2 bases and J 3 bases, leaving 8 bases between the germline ends. Germline V gene data show CDR1 as SGHTA and CDR2 as FQGTGA. Here the CDR3 DNA reads TGTGCCAGCAGCTTAGACAGGAGCTATAATTCACCCCTCCACTTT. Translated, it gives CASSLDRSYNSPLHF.

This clonotype was seen repeatedly, ten times or more. The chain carries TRBV7-9 and TRBJ2-1; D is ambiguous. The V end lost 5 bases, the J end lost 4 bases, and 24 bases lay between the germline ends. CDR1 and CDR2 (germline): SEHNR, FQNEAQ (reference sequence). The CDR3 covers 18 residues. The CDR3 nucleotides are TGTGCCAGCAGCCCAACCCACCTGTCCCCGCCAATTTACAATGAGCAGTTCTTC. This codes for CASSPTHLSPPIYNEQFF.

The rearrangement joins TRBV2 to TRBJ2-2, with a tentative D call TRBD2 (6 bases). The V end lost 4 bases, the J end lost 3 bases, and 12 bases lay between the germline ends. The CDR3 covers 15 residues. Looked up from germline, CDR1 is SNHLY and CDR2 is FYNNEI. CDR3 nucleotide sequence: TGTGCCAGCAGTGTTTTAGGGACTCACACCGGGGAGCTGTTTTTT. Amino acid sequence: CASSVLGTHTGELFF. Based on the CDR3 plus reference TRBV2 and TRBJ2-2, the full variable domain is EPEVTQTPSHQVTQMGQEVILRCVPISNHLYFYWYRQILGQKVEFLVSFYNNEISEKSEIFDDQFSVERPDGSNFTLKIRSTKLEDSAMYFCASSVLGTHTGELFFGEGSRLTVL.

This clonotype was recorded many times. The CDR3 DNA is TGTGCCAGCAGCTTTCGGGGGGCGAACACTGAAGCTTTCTTT. Protein sequence: CASSFRGANTEAFF. This chain joins TRBV5-6 and TRBJ1-1; D is perhaps TRBD1 (6 bases). This CDR3 has 14 amino acids. Per germline, CDR1 SGHDT and CDR2 YYEEEE. Trimming left V 2 bases short and J 1 base short, with 9 bases between.

This clonotype was counted a few times. The CDR3 region has the DNA TGTGCCAGCAGTCGATACTCCACTGGTCCCGGCGACGAGCAGTACTTC. It yields the protein CASSRYSTGPGDEQYF. The J gene is TRBJ2-7, the V gene TRBV6-5, with D hard to call. V lost 5 bases, J lost 5 bases, and 22 bases lay in between. The CDR3 is 16 residues long. Germline loops: CDR1 MNHEY, CDR2 SVGAGI.

The chain joins TRBV18 to TRBJ2-3; 7 nucleotides match TRBD2. Losses at the gene ends were 3 bases for V and 1 base for J; bases not matched to a gene: 7. Germline assignment: CDR1 KGHSH and CDR2 LQKENI. The CDR3 totals 16 residues. DNA of the CDR3: TGTGCCAGCTCACCCTATATCGCGGGGGGCACAGATACGCAGTATTTT. This encodes CASSPYIAGGTDTQYF.

The table lists this clonotype with a few counts. The rearrangement links TRBV28 to TRBJ1-2; tentatively, D is TRBD1 (6 bases). Germline V lookup: CDR1 MDHEN, CDR2 SYDVKM. The V end was cut by 3 bases, the J end by 8 bases, with 19 bases between. The CDR3 spans 15 residues. The chain's CDR3 is CASSLGQGPSGGYTF. The CDR3 DNA reads as TGTGCCAGCAGTTTGGGGCAGGGGCCCTCAGGCGGCTACACCTTC.

This chain links TRBV5-1 with TRBJ1-1; weak D call: TRBD1 (5 bases). V was shortened by 1 base and J by 8 bases, with 9 bases between the two germline ends. This CDR3 is 12 amino acids long. Germline CDR1 reads SGHRS; CDR2 reads YFSETQ. The CDR3 region is CASSLQGGEAFF. CDR3 nucleotides: TGCGCCAGCAGCTTGCAGGGAGGCGAAGCTTTCTTT.

This chain connects TRBV4-2 to TRBJ2-4; D gene unclear. This CDR3 has 17 residues. The germline CDR1 and CDR2 sequences are LGHNA and YNFKEQ. V lost 4 bases and J 8 bases, leaving 24 bases between the germline ends. For the CDR3, the DNA is TGTGCCAGCAGCCCCCAAATCGGGCCGCGAGGTCTGGACATTCAGTACTTC. Its translation: CASSPQIGPRGLDIQYF.

The table lists this clonotype with many counts. The chain links TRBV7-3 to TRBJ2-5; 10 nucleotides align to TRBD1. Looked up from germline, CDR1 is SGHTA and CDR2 is FQGTGA. There are 14 residues in the CDR3. J lost 5 bases, V lost 5 bases, and 5 bases had no gene match. CDR3 protein: CASSLTGGSETQYF. CDR3 coding DNA: TGTGCCAGCAGCCTGACAGGGGGCAGTGAGACCCAGTACTTC.

This clonotype occurred a few times. J is TRBJ2-3 and V is TRBV5-1; D is possibly TRBD1 or TRBD2 (6 bases each). The V gene's germline CDR1 is SGHRS and CDR2 YFSETQ. This CDR3 contains 15 residues. Trimming removed 0 bases from V and 2 bases from J, with 10 bases in between. CDR3: CASSLAGADTDTQYF. DNA for the CDR3: TGCGCCAGCAGCTTGGCGGGGGCTGACACAGATACGCAGTATTTT.

The chain uses TRBV24-1 and TRBJ2-2, with a tentative D call TRBD1 (6 bases). The germline V gene has CDR1 KGHDR and CDR2 SFDVKD. V lost 4 bases to trimming and J lost 0 bases, with 8 bases between them. The length of the CDR3 is 15 residues. The CDR3 spells CATSDPGANTGELFF. CDR3 nucleotide sequence: TGTGCCACCAGTGACCCAGGGGCGAACACCGGGGAGCTGTTTTTT.

The chain links TRBV5-1 to TRBJ2-6; D is unresolved. CDR3 length equals 15 residues. Trimming shortened V by 1 base and J by 0 bases, and 5 bases separated the two germline ends. Germline V gene data show CDR1 as SGHRS and CDR2 as YFSETQ. CDR3 in DNA: TGCGCCAGCAGCTTGTTGACCTCTGGGGCCAACGTCCTGACTTTC. As protein: CASSLLTSGANVLTF.

Only a few counts were recorded for this clonotype. The rearrangement joins TRBV5-6 to TRBJ1-2; D remains ambiguous. Germline CDR1 SGHDT, CDR2 YYEEEE. The V end was cut by 4 bases, the J end by 4 bases, with 17 bases between. This CDR3 is 15 amino acids long. CDR3 DNA: TGTGCCAGCAGCCCTCCCGGGAGGTCGTTCTATGGCTACACCTTC. Protein sequence: CASSPPGRSFYGYTF.

This clonotype was seen a handful of times. The chain joins TRBV12-3 or TRBV12-4 to TRBJ2-5; 8 nucleotides line up with TRBD2. The length of the CDR3 is 16 residues. V was clipped by 5 bases and J by 5 bases; unmatched bases: 13. The CDR3 nucleotides read TGTGCCAGCAGTCCGATGGGTAGCGGGGTGAGGGAGACCCAGTACTTC. Translating it yields CASSPMGSGVRETQYF.

The chain recombines TRBV12-5 with TRBJ2-5, with D tentatively TRBD1 (5 bases). This CDR3 comprises 13 residues. Between the trimmed V and J ends, which lost 3 bases and 2 bases, there was a span of 7 bases. Germline CDR1 and CDR2: LGHNT and FRNRAP. CDR3 region: CASGLSGQETQYF. The CDR3 region has the DNA TGTGCTAGTGGTTTATCAGGGCAAGAGACCCAGTACTTC.

This clonotype was picked up a small number of times. The CDR3 nucleotides are TGTGCCACCCGCCGGACAGATAGCAATCAGCCCCAGCATTTT. Translating it yields CATRRTDSNQPQHF. This chain joins TRBV10-3 and TRBJ1-5; TRBD1 might be the D (6 bases). CDR1 ENHRY and CDR2 SYGVKD come from the germline V gene. The CDR3 contains 14 residues. V dropped 10 bases and J dropped 0 bases, with 13 bases sitting between them.

This clonotype has a handful of counts. J is TRBJ2-5 and V is TRBV5-1; 9 nucleotides line up with TRBD2. CDR3 length: 16 amino acids. Unmatched junction bases numbered 10, after V lost 4 bases and J lost 3 bases. The germline V gene encodes CDR1 SGHRS and CDR2 YFSETQ. The CDR3 nucleotides are TGCGCCAGCAGCCGAATCTCTAGCGGGATGGAAGAGACCCAGTACTTC. This gives the protein CASSRISSGMEETQYF.

This clonotype was seen a handful of times. This chain uses TRBV20-1 with TRBJ2-1; maybe TRBD1 (5 bases). The CDR3 is 13 amino acids. CDR1 and CDR2 (germline): DFQATT, SNEGSKA (reference sequence). The V gene lost 2 bases and the J gene lost 10 bases, with 15 bases spanning the gap. In nucleotides, the CDR3 is TGCAGTGCTAGATCAGGGTCTGTTTTGGAGCAGTTCTTC. Residues: CSARSGSVLEQFF.